Sequencing of this TCR beta chain was carried out in a study of early T cells in non-severe SARS-CoV-2 infection. As for the study in general: Unsorted whole-blood RNA was sequenced in bulk, leaving chains unpaired. Study-wide findings and caveats: VDJdb matching, biased toward anti-spike CD8 responses, missed private and CD4 specificities.

The sample holds many counts of this clonotype. The target antigen is unknown. Unique molecular identifiers were affixed to single, distinct cDNA molecules. TCRdb redid the calling of the 5' RACE reads with MiXCR, one entry per CDR3 protein. The table includes some 80,000 distinct CDR3 sequences, around 12% detected once. In germline, CDR1 is SEHNR, CDR2 FQNEAQ (reference sequence). Trimming cost V 5 bases and J 1 base, with 20 bases left between them. The CDR3 spans 18 residues. The rearrangement uses TRBV7-9 and TRBJ2-2; a weak D match, TRBD2 (5 bases). This receptor was identified in an adult who was a healthcare worker with PCR-confirmed SARS-CoV-2 infection or an uninfected control (not recorded which). The donor label of this sample is uncertain. Sample: whole blood, taken at baseline. The CDR3 coding sequence is TGTGCCAGCAGCCTCTACCCGGGGTGGAATTGGAACACCGGGGAGCTGTTTTTT. Residues: CASSLYPGWNWNTGELFF.